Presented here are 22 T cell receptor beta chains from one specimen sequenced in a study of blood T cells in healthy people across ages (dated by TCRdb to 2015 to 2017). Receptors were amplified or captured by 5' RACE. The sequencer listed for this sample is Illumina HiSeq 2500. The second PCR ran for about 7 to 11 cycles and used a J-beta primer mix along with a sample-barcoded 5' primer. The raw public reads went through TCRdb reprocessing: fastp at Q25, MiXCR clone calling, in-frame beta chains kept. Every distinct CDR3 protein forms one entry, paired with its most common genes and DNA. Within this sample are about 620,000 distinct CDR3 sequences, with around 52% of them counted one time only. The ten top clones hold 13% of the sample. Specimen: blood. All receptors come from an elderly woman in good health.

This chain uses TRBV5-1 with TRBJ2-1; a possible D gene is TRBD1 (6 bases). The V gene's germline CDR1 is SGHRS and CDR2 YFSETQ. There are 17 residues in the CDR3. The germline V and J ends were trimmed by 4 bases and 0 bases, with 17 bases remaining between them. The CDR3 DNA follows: TGCGCCAGCAGCCCCAGGGGTGGGGAGAGCTCCTACAATGAGCAGTTCTTC. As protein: CASSPRGGESSYNEQFF.

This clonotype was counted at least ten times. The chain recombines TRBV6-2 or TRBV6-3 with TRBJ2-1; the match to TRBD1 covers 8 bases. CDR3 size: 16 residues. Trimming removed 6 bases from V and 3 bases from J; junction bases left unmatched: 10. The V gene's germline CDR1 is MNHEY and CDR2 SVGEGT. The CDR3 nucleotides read TGTGCCAGCAGAGATGTGGGGACAGGCAACTACAATGAGCAGTTCTTC. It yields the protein CASRDVGTGNYNEQFF.

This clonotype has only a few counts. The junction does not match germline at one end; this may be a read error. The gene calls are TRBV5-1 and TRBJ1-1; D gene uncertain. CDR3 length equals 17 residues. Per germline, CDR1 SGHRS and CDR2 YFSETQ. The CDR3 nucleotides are TGCGCCAGCCGCTTTCAAGCCCTTGGTTTAATGAACACTGAAGCTTTCTTT. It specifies CASRFQALGLMNTEAFF.

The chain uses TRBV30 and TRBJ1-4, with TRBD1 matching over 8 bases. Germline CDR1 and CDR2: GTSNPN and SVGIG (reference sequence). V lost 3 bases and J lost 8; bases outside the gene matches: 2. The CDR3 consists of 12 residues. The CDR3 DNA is TGTGCCTGGAGCCCAGGGGGCGAAAAACTGTTTTTT. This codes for CAWSPGGEKLFF. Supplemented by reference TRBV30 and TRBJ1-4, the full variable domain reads SQTIHQWPATLVQPVGSPLSLECTVEGTSNPNLYWYRQAAGRGLQLLFYSVGIGQISSEVPQNLSASRPQDRQFILSSKKLLLSDSGFYLCAWSPGGEKLFFGSGTQLSVL.

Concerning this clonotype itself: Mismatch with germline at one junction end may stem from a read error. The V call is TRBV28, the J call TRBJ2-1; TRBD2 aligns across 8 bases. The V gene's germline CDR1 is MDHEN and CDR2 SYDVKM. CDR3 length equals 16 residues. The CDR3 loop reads CAGSLPLSLAGREQFF. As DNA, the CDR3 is TGTGCCGGCAGTTTACCCCTCTCTTTAGCGGGACGTGAGCAGTTCTTC.

CDR3 loop: CASSDLGATNYGYTF. CDR3 bases: TGTGCCAGCAGCGATTTGGGGGCCACTAACTATGGCTACACCTTC. V gene TRBV6-2 or TRBV6-3 combines with J gene TRBJ1-2; D perhaps matches TRBD1 (6 bases). CDR1 and CDR2 (germline): MNHEY, SVGEGT. This CDR3 contains 15 residues. V was shortened by 6 bases and J by 0 bases, with 14 bases between the two germline ends.

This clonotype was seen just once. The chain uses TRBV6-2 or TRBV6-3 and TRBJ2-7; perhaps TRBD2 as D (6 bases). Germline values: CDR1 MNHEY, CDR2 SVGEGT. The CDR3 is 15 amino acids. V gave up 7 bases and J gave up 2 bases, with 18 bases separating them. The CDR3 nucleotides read TGTGCCAGCATCTCAGTCGGGACGGGGGCCTACGAGCAGTACTTC. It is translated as CASISVGTGAYEQYF.

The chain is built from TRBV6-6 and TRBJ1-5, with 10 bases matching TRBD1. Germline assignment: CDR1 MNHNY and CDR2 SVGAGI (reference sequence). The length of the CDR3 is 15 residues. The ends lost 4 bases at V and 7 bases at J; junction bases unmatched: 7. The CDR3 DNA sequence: TGTGCCAGCAGTTTCCCGGGACAGGGGAACCAGCCCCAGCATTTT. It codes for CASSFPGQGNQPQHF.

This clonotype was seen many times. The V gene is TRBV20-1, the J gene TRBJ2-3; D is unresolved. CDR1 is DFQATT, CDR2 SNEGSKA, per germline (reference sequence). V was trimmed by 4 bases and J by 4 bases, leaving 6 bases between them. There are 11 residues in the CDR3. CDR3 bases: TGCAGTGCTACTTGGGCAGATACGCAGTATTTT. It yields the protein CSATWADTQYF.

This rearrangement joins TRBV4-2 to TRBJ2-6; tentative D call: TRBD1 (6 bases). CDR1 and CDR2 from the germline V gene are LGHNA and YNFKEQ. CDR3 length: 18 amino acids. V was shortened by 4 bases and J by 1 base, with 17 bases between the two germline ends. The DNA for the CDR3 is TGTGCCAGCAGCCGGGGGACACAGATAGGGTCTGGGGCCAACGTCCTGACTTTC. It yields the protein CASSRGTQIGSGANVLTF.

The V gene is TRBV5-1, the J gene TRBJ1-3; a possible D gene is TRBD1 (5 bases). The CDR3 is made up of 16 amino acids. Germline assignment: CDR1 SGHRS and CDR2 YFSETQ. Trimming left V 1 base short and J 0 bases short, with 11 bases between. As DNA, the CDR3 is TGCGCCAGCAGCTTGCTGGACATTTCCTCTGGAAACACCATATATTTT. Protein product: CASSLLDISSGNTIYF.

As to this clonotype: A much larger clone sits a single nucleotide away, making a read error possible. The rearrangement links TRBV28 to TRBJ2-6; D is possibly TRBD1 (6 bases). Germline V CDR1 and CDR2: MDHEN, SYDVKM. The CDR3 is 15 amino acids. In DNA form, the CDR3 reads TGTGCCAGCACCCCCAGGGGCTCTGGGGCCAACGTCCGGACTTTC. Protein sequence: CASTPRGSGANVRTF.

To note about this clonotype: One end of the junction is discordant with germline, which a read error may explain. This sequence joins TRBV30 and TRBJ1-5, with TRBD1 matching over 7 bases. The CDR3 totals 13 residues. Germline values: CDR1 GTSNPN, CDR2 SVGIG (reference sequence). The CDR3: CAWSRDSNQPRHF. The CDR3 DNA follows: TGCGCCTGGAGCCGGGACAGTAATCAGCCCCGGCATTTT. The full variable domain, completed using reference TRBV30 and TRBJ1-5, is SQTIHQWPATLVQPVGSPLSLECTVEGTSNPNLYWYRQAAGRGLQLLFYSVGIGQISSEVPQNLSASRPQDRQFILSSKKLLLSDSGFYLCAWSRDSNQPRHFGDGTRLSIL.

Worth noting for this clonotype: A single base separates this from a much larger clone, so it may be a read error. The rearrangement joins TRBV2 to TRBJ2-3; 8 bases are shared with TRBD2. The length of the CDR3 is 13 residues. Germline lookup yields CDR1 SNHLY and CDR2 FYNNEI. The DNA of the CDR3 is TGTGCCAGCAGTGTCTTGCGGGAGGATACGCGGTATTTT. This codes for CASSVLREDTRYF.

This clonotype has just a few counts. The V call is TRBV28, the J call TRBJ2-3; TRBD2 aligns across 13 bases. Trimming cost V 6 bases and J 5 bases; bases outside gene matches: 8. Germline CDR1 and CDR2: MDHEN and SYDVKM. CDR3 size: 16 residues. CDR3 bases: TGTGCCAGCAGCCAGGGGCGACTAGCGGGAGGAGATACGCAGTATTTT. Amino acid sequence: CASSQGRLAGGDTQYF.

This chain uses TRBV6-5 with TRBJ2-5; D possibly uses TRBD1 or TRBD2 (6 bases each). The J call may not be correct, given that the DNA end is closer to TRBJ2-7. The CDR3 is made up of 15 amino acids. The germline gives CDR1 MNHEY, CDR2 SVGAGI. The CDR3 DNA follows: TGTGCCAGCAGAAGGGGGGCCAGTTATGGCTACGAGCAGTACTTC. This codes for CASRRGASYGYEQYF.

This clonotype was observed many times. The CDR3 bases are TGTGCCAGCAGCCAAGAGCGTCTCAAGCAGTACTTC. Translating it yields CASSQERLKQYF. The rearrangement joins TRBV3-1 to TRBJ2-7; D call uncertain. V was shortened by 0 bases and J by 8 bases, with 8 bases between the two germline ends. Per germline, CDR1 LGHDT and CDR2 YNNKEL (reference sequence). The CDR3 spans 12 residues.

The CDR3 loop is CASKRQSSYEQYF. DNA of the CDR3: TGTGCCAGCAAAAGGCAGAGCTCCTACGAGCAGTACTTC. The chain has TRBV28 and TRBJ2-7, with D uncertain. Trimming shortened V by 7 bases and J by 0 bases, and 10 bases separated the two germline ends. CDR3 length equals 13 residues. CDR1 and CDR2 from the germline V gene are MDHEN and SYDVKM.

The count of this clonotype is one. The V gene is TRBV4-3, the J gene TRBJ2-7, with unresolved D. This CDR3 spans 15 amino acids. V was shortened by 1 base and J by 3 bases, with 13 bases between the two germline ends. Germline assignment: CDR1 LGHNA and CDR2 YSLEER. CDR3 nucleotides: TGCGCCAGCAGCCAAGGCCCAGCGTATAGCTACGAGCAGTACTTC. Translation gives CASSQGPAYSYEQYF.

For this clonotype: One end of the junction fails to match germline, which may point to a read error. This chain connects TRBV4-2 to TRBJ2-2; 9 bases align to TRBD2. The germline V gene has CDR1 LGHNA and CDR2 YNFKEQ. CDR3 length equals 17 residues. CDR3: CAGSQVPSGMGTGGLFF. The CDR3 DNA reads TGTGCCGGCAGCCAAGTCCCTAGCGGGATGGGCACCGGGGGGCTGTTTTTT.

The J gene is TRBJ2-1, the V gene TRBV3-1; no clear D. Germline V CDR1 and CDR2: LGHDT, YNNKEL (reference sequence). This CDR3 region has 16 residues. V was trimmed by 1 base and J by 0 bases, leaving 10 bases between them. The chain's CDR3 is CASSQAARSSYNEQFF. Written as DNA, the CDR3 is TGTGCCAGCAGCCAAGCTGCAAGGAGCTCCTACAATGAGCAGTTCTTC.

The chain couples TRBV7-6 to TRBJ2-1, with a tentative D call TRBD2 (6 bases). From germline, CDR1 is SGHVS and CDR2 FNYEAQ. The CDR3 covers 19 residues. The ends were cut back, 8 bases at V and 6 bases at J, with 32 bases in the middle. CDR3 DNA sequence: TGTGCCAGCGCGCCTGAGGGAAGGGGAGGAGGCAGCCCGTTCAATGAGCAGTTCTTC. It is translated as CASAPEGRGGGSPFNEQFF.